This TCR beta chain appears in the sequencing data of a study of blood T cell repertoires in COVID-19. In the study overall: T cells, B-cell-depleted T cells, or PBMCs supplied cDNA or gDNA.

Original analysis: Quantification of nucleated cells was approximated via reference gene primer amplification. Libraries were prepared by immunoSEQ multiplex PCR; TCRdb keeps only in-frame clonotypes and omits some of them. V and J calls and clone size follow that table, whereas D and trimming were derived from the DNA. The sample yields more than 90,000 clones, roughly 80% seen once. CDR3 length: 11 amino acids. From germline, CDR1 is SGHAT and CDR2 FQNNGV. Trimming took 6 bases from V and 4 from J, leaving 7 bases between them. The TCR was taken from a man in his fifties with acute or convalescent COVID-19. The chain links TRBV11-2 to TRBJ2-7; D remains unclear. Sequenced sample: peripheral blood. DNA of the CDR3: TGTGCCAGCAGGTCTACTTACGAGCAGTACTTC. It yields the protein CASRSTYEQYF.